This entry lists 29 T cell receptor beta chains sequenced from one sample in a study of CD8 T cells in ankylosing spondylitis. TCRdb called the 5' RACE reads again in MiXCR, with one record for every CDR3 protein. Of just under 550,000 distinct CDR3 sequences listed, roughly 12% are singletons. Findings and caveats of the study: Seemingly distinctive of ankylosing spondylitis blood was a TCR beta motif formed by eight highly homologous variants.

Their target antigens are unknown. Sequenced: blood, either unsorted or a sorted T cell fraction (not recorded which). These receptors all stem from a male donor with ankylosing spondylitis.

This clonotype occurred many times. V gene TRBV10-3 combines with J gene TRBJ2-3, with 8 bases fitting TRBD1. CDR3 size: 14 residues. CDR1 and CDR2 (germline): ENHRY, SYGVKD. V was clipped by 6 bases and J by 0 bases; unmatched bases: 2. CDR3 residues: CAIRQGASTDTQYF. The CDR3 nucleotides read TGTGCCATCAGGCAGGGGGCTAGCACAGATACGCAGTATTTT.

This clonotype was counted many times. The chain employs TRBV7-2 and TRBJ1-6; D is unclear. Germline CDR1 is SGHTA and CDR2 is FQGNSA. The CDR3 loop spans 15 amino acids. Trimming took off 7 bases at V and 7 bases at J, with 17 bases between the two ends. The CDR3: CASKPQDSGNSPLHF. Written as DNA, the CDR3 is TGTGCCAGCAAACCTCAGGATTCCGGCAATTCACCCCTCCACTTT.

J is TRBJ1-2 and V is TRBV6-5; D remains ambiguous. CDR1 MNHEY and CDR2 SVGAGI come from the germline V gene. This CDR3 has 17 residues. Deletions cut 4 bases from V and 8 bases from J, with 26 bases between. Here the CDR3 reads CASSFPGLGGLGLGYTF. The CDR3 DNA follows: TGTGCCAGCAGTTTCCCGGGGTTGGGAGGGCTAGGGCTGGGCTACACCTTC.

V is TRBV12-3 or TRBV12-4 and J is TRBJ2-3, with D possibly called TRBD1 or TRBD2 (5 bases each). The CDR3 has 14 amino acids. Between the trimmed V and J ends, which lost 5 bases and 6 bases, there was a span of 15 bases. This chain's CDR3 is CASSSGARGDTQYF. The DNA of the CDR3 is TGTGCCAGCAGTAGTGGGGCACGCGGGGATACGCAGTATTTT.

This clonotype was counted between two and nine times. The chain links TRBV20-1 to TRBJ1-1, with 7 bases that match TRBD1. After removal of 6 bases from V and 5 bases from J, the junction contained 12 bases not matched to a gene. Germline assignment: CDR1 DFQATT and CDR2 SNEGSKA (reference sequence). The CDR3 totals 14 residues. CDR3 nucleotides: TGCAGTGCACAAAATGAGGGGGCGCGAACTGAAGCTTTCTTT. Encoded protein: CSAQNEGARTEAFF.

This clonotype has a count of ten or more. V gene TRBV5-1 combines with J gene TRBJ2-1; 7 nucleotides match TRBD1. This CDR3 comprises 15 residues. CDR1 is SGHRS, CDR2 YFSETQ, per germline. The V and J ends lost 3 bases and 4 bases, in that order; junction bases with no gene match: 7. The CDR3 DNA is TGCGCCAGCAGCTCAACGGACAGGAGATACAATGAGCAGTTCTTC. Translating it yields CASSSTDRRYNEQFF. Looking up the rest from reference TRBV5-1 and TRBJ2-1 gives the full variable domain: KAGVTQTPRYLIKTRGQQVTLSCSPISGHRSVSWYQQTPGQGLQFLFEYFSETQRNKGNFPGRFSGRQFSNSRSEMNVSTLELGDSALYLCASSSTDRRYNEQFFGPGTRLTVL.

This clonotype was seen only a few times. The gene calls are TRBV7-8 and TRBJ1-5, with D perhaps TRBD1 (5 bases). CDR3 length: 14 amino acids. Trimming took off 7 bases at V and 3 bases at J, with 13 bases between the two ends. Germline V gene data show CDR1 as SGHVS and CDR2 as FQNEAQ. The CDR3 is CASTHDSANQPQHF. The DNA for the CDR3 is TGTGCCAGCACCCACGACAGCGCCAATCAGCCCCAGCATTTT. The variable domain in full, completed from reference TRBV7-8 and TRBJ1-5, reads GAGVSQSPRYKVAKRGQDVALRCDPISGHVSLFWYQQALGQGPEFLTYFQNEAQLDKSGLPSDRFFAERPEGSVSTLKIQRTQQEDSAVYLCASTHDSANQPQHFGDGTRLSIL.

In its sample, this clonotype was seen many times. DNA for the CDR3: TGCAGTGCTTCTGACAGGGTTGATCAGCCCCAGCATTTT. It yields the protein CSASDRVDQPQHF. The gene calls are TRBV20-1 and TRBJ1-5; the match to TRBD1 covers 7 bases. Trimming took 5 bases from V and 5 from J; bases not matched to a gene: 6. The CDR3 is 13 amino acids. Germline loops: CDR1 DFQATT, CDR2 SNEGSKA (reference sequence).

This clonotype has a count of ten or more. This chain links TRBV29-1 with TRBJ2-5, with TRBD2 matching 8 bases. Germline values: CDR1 SQVTM, CDR2 ANQGSEA. The CDR3 runs 15 residues. V lost 5 bases and J lost 4; bases outside the gene matches: 12. DNA for the CDR3: TGCAGCGTTCCACCCGCGGGGGGACGCGGAGAGACCCAGTACTTC. Its protein product is CSVPPAGGRGETQYF.

This clonotype appeared a few times. The rearrangement links TRBV27 to TRBJ2-1; 13 positions match TRBD2. CDR1 and CDR2 from the germline V gene are MNHEY and SMNVEV (reference sequence). This CDR3 contains 19 residues. Trimming cost V 7 bases and J 1 base; bases outside gene matches: 13. CDR3 sequence reads: CASTKSRGTSGVSYNEQFF. CDR3 coding DNA: TGTGCCAGCACCAAAAGTAGGGGGACTAGCGGGGTTTCCTACAATGAGCAGTTCTTC.

This sequence joins TRBV9 and TRBJ2-1; TRBD1 aligns across 8 bases. Germline V gene sequence: CDR1 SGDLS, CDR2 YYNGEE. CDR3 length: 13 amino acids. V lost 3 bases and J lost 6; bases outside the gene matches: 2. This chain's CDR3 is CASSAGQGNEQFF. Here the CDR3 DNA reads TGTGCCAGCAGCGCAGGACAGGGCAATGAGCAGTTCTTC.

The chain recombines TRBV5-1 with TRBJ1-3; D remains unclear. V lost 4 bases to trimming and J lost 0 bases, with 11 bases between them. The CDR3 length is 15 residues. Germline V gene sequence: CDR1 SGHRS, CDR2 YFSETQ. The CDR3 region has the DNA TGCGCCAGCAGCCCTTGGGGATACTCTGGAAACACCATATATTTT. It specifies CASSPWGYSGNTIYF.

There are many counts of this clonotype. The chain couples TRBV12-3 or TRBV12-4 to TRBJ2-1; 8 positions agree with TRBD2. The CDR3 has 15 residues. J gave up 5 bases and V 3 bases, and 6 bases lay outside the gene matches. The CDR3 sequence is CASSFRAGVHNEQFF. The CDR3 nucleotides are TGTGCCAGCAGTTTTCGAGCGGGAGTCCACAATGAGCAGTTCTTC.

This clonotype has more than one count but fewer than ten. This chain joins TRBV5-1 and TRBJ1-5; D is unclear. V was cut by 9 bases and J by 5 bases, with 18 bases left in between. The germline V gene has CDR1 SGHRS and CDR2 YFSETQ. The CDR3 contains 14 residues. The CDR3 DNA reads TGCGCCACCCAACGTCTGGGTGGTCATCAGCCCCAGCATTTT. Translated, it gives CATQRLGGHQPQHF. Filled out from reference TRBV5-1 and TRBJ1-5, the complete variable domain reads KAGVTQTPRYLIKTRGQQVTLSCSPISGHRSVSWYQQTPGQGLQFLFEYFSETQRNKGNFPGRFSGRQFSNSRSEMNVSTLELGDSALYLCATQRLGGHQPQHFGDGTRLSIL.

At least ten counts were recorded for this clonotype. V usage is TRBV5-1 and J usage is TRBJ2-5; D remains ambiguous. This CDR3 region has 14 residues. The germline CDR1 and CDR2 sequences are SGHRS and YFSETQ. V dropped 6 bases and J dropped 4 bases, with 16 bases sitting between them. This chain's CDR3 is CASTPVTSGETQYF. DNA for the CDR3: TGCGCCAGCACCCCAGTCACCTCTGGAGAGACCCAGTACTTC. Based on the CDR3 plus reference TRBV5-1 and TRBJ2-5, the full variable domain is KAGVTQTPRYLIKTRGQQVTLSCSPISGHRSVSWYQQTPGQGLQFLFEYFSETQRNKGNFPGRFSGRQFSNSRSEMNVSTLELGDSALYLCASTPVTSGETQYFGPGTRLLVL.

The chain links TRBV20-1 to TRBJ2-7, with 10 bases identical to TRBD2. CDR1 is DFQATT, CDR2 SNEGSKA, per germline (reference sequence). The CDR3 runs 18 residues. V trimming: 2 bases; J trimming: 2 bases; junction bases outside the gene matches: 15. The CDR3 spells CSARFGLAENLKPYEQYF. CDR3 bases: TGCAGTGCTAGATTCGGACTAGCGGAGAACCTTAAACCCTACGAGCAGTACTTC.

In this sample, this clonotype turned up many times. The chain joins TRBV12-3 or TRBV12-4 to TRBJ1-5; D unresolved. The CDR3 is 15 amino acids. Trimming took off 2 bases at V and 3 bases at J, with 11 bases between the two ends. The DNA for the CDR3 is TGTGCCAGCAGTTTATCTTCAGGTGACAATCAGCCCCAGCATTTT. This codes for CASSLSSGDNQPQHF.

This clonotype appeared many times. This chain joins TRBV20-1 and TRBJ2-7; maybe TRBD2 (6 bases). Per germline, CDR1 DFQATT and CDR2 SNEGSKA (reference sequence). The CDR3 has 12 residues. Trimming took off 6 bases at V and 0 bases at J, with 9 bases between the two ends. The CDR3 DNA follows: TGCAGTGCCCGGAGGGGCTCCTACGAGCAGTACTTC. Encoded protein: CSARRGSYEQYF.

This clonotype was counted many times. The chain links TRBV7-2 to TRBJ1-1; D is possibly TRBD1 (6 bases). Germline CDR1 reads SGHTA; CDR2 reads FQGNSA. Trimming removed 4 bases from V and 5 bases from J, with 8 bases in between. The CDR3 covers 12 residues. CDR3 sequence: CASSSGQTEAFF. The CDR3 region has the DNA TGTGCCAGCAGCTCCGGACAGACTGAAGCTTTCTTT.

Here the CDR3 DNA reads TGTGCCAGCAGCCGACGGACAGGGGGTTTAGCTAACTATGGCTACACCTTC. This translates into CASSRRTGGLANYGYTF. This rearrangement joins TRBV3-1 to TRBJ1-2; 10 bases agree with TRBD1. Germline V gene lookup returns CDR1 LGHDT and CDR2 YNNKEL (reference sequence). The trim removed 4 bases at V and 0 bases at J, leaving 8 bases unmatched. The CDR3 covers 17 residues.

This clonotype has a count of ten or more. The chain joins TRBV7-9 to TRBJ2-6, with a tentative D call TRBD1 (6 bases). There are 14 residues in the CDR3. CDR1 SEHNR and CDR2 FQNEAQ come from the germline V gene (reference sequence). Trimming pared 9 bases from V and 3 bases from J, leaving 12 bases between. As DNA, the CDR3 is TGTGCCAGAGGAGAGGGGGTTGGGGCCAACGTCCTGACTTTC. It is translated as CARGEGVGANVLTF.

This clonotype was counted many times. This chain joins TRBV7-2 and TRBJ2-3, with 9 bases fitting TRBD2. This CDR3 is built from 16 residues. Germline loops: CDR1 SGHTA, CDR2 FQGNSA. Trimming at V came to 2 bases and at J to 3 bases, leaving 6 bases not matched to a gene. The CDR3 here is CASSLYSGSYTDTQYF. The CDR3 nucleotides read TGTGCCAGCAGCTTATATAGCGGGAGCTATACAGATACGCAGTATTTT.

This clonotype appeared a few times. The genes are TRBV3-1 and TRBJ2-7, with a weak D call TRBD1 (5 bases). Per germline, CDR1 LGHDT and CDR2 YNNKEL (reference sequence). Trimming took off 8 bases at V and 6 bases at J, with 23 bases between the two ends. The CDR3 totals 15 residues. CDR3 protein: CASSTLKDKPGEQYF. CDR3 coding DNA: TGTGCCAGCTCGACTCTTAAGGACAAACCGGGCGAGCAGTACTTC.

In its sample, this clonotype was seen many times. The chain links TRBV12-3 or TRBV12-4 to TRBJ2-2, with 7 nucleotides matching TRBD1. CDR3 size: 14 residues. V lost 6 bases and J lost 0; bases outside the gene matches: 1. CDR3 amino acids: CASRGQPNTGELFF. As DNA, the CDR3 is TGTGCCAGCAGGGGACAGCCGAACACCGGGGAGCTGTTTTTT.

This clonotype was recorded a few times. The V call is TRBV7-9, the J call TRBJ1-5, with TRBD1 as a possible D gene (6 bases). Germline CDR1 reads SEHNR; CDR2 reads FQNEAQ (reference sequence). V lost 2 bases and J lost 6, with 17 bases in between. The CDR3 contains 16 residues. CDR3 sequence: CASSLTGSREGQPQHF. In nucleotides, the CDR3 is TGTGCCAGCAGCTTAACAGGGAGCAGGGAGGGTCAGCCCCAGCATTTT.

The V gene is TRBV11-2, the J gene TRBJ2-7, with 8 positions matching TRBD2. CDR1 and CDR2 (germline): SGHAT, FQNNGV. This CDR3 spans 16 amino acids. Unmatched junction bases numbered 4, after V lost 0 bases and J lost 0 bases. The CDR3 nucleotides read TGTGCCAGCAGCTTAGATCCGGGACTAGGCTCCTACGAGCAGTACTTC. Encoded protein: CASSLDPGLGSYEQYF. The full variable domain, completed using reference TRBV11-2 and TRBJ2-7, is EAGVAQSPRYKIIEKRQSVAFWCNPISGHATLYWYQQILGQGPKLLIQFQNNGVVDDSQLPKDRFSAERLKGVDSTLKIQPAKLEDSAVYLCASSLDPGLGSYEQYFGPGTRLTVT.

The chain joins TRBV20-1 to TRBJ2-2; 8 nucleotides match TRBD2. V dropped 3 bases and J dropped 5; count of bases not matched to a gene: 8. The germline V gene encodes CDR1 DFQATT and CDR2 SNEGSKA (reference sequence). CDR3 size: 15 residues. The CDR3 sequence: CSASDYQRGTGELFF. In DNA form, the CDR3 reads TGCAGTGCTAGCGACTACCAGCGGGGGACCGGGGAGCTGTTTTTT.

The V gene is TRBV12-3 or TRBV12-4, the J gene TRBJ2-7, with TRBD2 matching over 7 bases. The CDR3 has 12 amino acids. V lost 8 bases, J lost 3 bases, and 4 bases stayed unmatched. The CDR3 region has the DNA TGTGCCAGCGGGGAGGGAATCTACGAGCAGTACTTC. Amino acid sequence: CASGEGIYEQYF.

This clonotype was found many times. The chain carries TRBV27 and TRBJ1-6; 7 bases are shared with TRBD1. Germline V gene data show CDR1 as MNHEY and CDR2 as SMNVEV (reference sequence). V gave up 2 bases and J gave up 0 bases; unmatched junction bases: 4. CDR3 length: 17 residues. As DNA, the CDR3 is TGTGCCAGCAGTTTAGACAGGGAGAGCTCCTATAATTCACCCCTCCACTTT. Encoded protein: CASSLDRESSYNSPLHF.